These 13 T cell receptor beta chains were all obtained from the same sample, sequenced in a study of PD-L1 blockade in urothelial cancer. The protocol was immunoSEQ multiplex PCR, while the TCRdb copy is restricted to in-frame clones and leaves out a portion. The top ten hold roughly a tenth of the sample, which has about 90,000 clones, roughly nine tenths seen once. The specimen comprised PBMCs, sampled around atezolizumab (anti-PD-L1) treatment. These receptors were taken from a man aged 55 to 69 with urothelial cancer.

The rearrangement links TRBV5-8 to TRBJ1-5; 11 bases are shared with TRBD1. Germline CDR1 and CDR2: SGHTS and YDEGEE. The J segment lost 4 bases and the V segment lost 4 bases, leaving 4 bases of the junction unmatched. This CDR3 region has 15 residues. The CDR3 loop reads CASSGQGAGNQPQHF. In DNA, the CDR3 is TGTGCCAGCAGCGGACAGGGGGCGGGGAATCAGCCCCAGCATTTT.

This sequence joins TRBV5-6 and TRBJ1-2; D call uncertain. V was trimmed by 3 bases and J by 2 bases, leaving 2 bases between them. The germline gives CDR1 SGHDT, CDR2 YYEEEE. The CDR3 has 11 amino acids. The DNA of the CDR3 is TGTGCCAGCAGCTCGAACTATGGCTACACCTTC. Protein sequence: CASSSNYGYTF.

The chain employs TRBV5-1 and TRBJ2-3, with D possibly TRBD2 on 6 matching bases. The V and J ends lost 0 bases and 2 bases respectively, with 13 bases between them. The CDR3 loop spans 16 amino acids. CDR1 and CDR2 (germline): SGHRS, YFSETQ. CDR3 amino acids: CASSLARGGATDTQYF. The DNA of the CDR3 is TGCGCCAGCAGCTTGGCCCGGGGCGGGGCCACAGATACGCAGTATTTT.

CDR3 DNA: TGTGCCAGTAGTATTGGGACAGTTCTGGTCGGGGAGCTGTTTTTT. It specifies CASSIGTVLVGELFF. The chain carries TRBV19 and TRBJ2-2; 7 nucleotides agree with TRBD1. Per germline, CDR1 LNHDA and CDR2 SQIVND (reference sequence). The trim removed 3 bases at V and 7 bases at J, leaving 8 bases unmatched. This CDR3 has 15 residues.

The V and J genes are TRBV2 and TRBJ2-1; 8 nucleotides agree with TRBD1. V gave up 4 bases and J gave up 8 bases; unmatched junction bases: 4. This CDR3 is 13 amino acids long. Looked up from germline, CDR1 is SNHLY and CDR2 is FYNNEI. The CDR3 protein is CASSVAGGYEQFF. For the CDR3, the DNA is TGTGCCAGCAGTGTTGCAGGGGGCTATGAGCAGTTCTTC.

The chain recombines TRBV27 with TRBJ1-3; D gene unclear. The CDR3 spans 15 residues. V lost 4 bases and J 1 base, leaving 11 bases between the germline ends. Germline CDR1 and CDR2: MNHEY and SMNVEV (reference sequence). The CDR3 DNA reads TGTGCCAGCAGTTCCCGAATCGGTTCTGGAAACACCATATATTTT. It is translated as CASSSRIGSGNTIYF.

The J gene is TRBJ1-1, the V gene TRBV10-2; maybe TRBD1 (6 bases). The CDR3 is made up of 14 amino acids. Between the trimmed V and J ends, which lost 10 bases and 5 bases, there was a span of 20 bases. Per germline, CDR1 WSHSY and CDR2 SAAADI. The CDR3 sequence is CATLGYTGRTEAFF. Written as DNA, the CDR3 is TGCGCCACCCTAGGATATACAGGGCGTACTGAAGCTTTCTTT.

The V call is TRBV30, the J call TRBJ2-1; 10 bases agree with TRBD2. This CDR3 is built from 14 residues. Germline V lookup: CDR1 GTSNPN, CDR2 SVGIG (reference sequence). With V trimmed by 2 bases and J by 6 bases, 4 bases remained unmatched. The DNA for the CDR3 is TGTGCCTGGAGTAGCGGGGGGGCCTTCAATGAGCAGTTCTTC. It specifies CAWSSGGAFNEQFF.

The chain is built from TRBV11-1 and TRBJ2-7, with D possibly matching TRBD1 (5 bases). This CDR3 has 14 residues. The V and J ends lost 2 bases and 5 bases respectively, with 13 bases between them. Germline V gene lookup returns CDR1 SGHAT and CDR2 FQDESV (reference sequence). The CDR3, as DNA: TGTGCCAGCAGCTTAAACCAGGGTATCAACGAGCAGTACTTC. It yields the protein CASSLNQGINEQYF.

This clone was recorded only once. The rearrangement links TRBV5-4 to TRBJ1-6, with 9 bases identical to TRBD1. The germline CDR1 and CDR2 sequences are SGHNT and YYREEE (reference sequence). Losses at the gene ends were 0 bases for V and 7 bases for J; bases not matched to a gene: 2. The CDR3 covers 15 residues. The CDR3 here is CASSLGGTGNSPLHF. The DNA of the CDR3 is TGTGCCAGCAGCTTGGGGGGGACAGGGAATTCACCCCTCCACTTT.

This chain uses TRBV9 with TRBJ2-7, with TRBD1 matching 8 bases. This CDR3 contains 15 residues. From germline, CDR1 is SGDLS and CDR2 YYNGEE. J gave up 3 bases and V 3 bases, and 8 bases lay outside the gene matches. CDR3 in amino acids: CASSAGGGEGYEQYF. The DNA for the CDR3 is TGTGCCAGCAGCGCAGGGGGCGGAGAGGGCTACGAGCAGTACTTC.

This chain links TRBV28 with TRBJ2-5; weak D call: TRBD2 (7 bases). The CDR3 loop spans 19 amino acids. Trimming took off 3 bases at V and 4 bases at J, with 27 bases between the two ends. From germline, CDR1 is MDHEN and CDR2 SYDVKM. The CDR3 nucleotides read TGTGCCAGCAGTTTTGTGGGGGCGGGGGTTGGGAGGGGACGAGAGACCCAGTACTTC. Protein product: CASSFVGAGVGRGRETQYF. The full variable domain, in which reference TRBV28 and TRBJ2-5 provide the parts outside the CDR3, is DVKVTQSSRYLVKRTGEKVFLECVQDMDHENMFWYRQDPGLGLRLIYFSYDVKMKEKGDIPEGYSVSREKKERFSLILESASTNQTSMYLCASSFVGAGVGRGRETQYFGPGTRLLVL.

CDR3 protein: CASSLGGLYEQYF. CDR3 nucleotide sequence: TGTGCCAGCAGCTTAGGAGGGTTATACGAGCAGTACTTC. The V gene is TRBV7-2, the J gene TRBJ2-7, with D perhaps matching TRBD2 (5 bases). There are 13 residues in the CDR3. Germline V gene sequence: CDR1 SGHTA, CDR2 FQGNSA. V was trimmed by 1 base and J by 4 bases, leaving 8 bases between them.